The 27 T cell receptor beta chains below come from one sample, sequenced in a study of blood T cell repertoires in COVID-19. Produced via immunoSEQ multiplex PCR; TCRdb's table is partial and in-frame only. The sample yields a few hundred thousand clones, 88% seen once. Material: PBMCs or T cells enriched from blood (not recorded which). The receptors were gathered from a woman aged 55-69 years in a cohort exposed to, infected with or recovered from COVID-19 (not recorded which).

The chain couples TRBV7-8 to TRBJ2-2, with D unresolved. This CDR3 spans 15 amino acids. Trimming pared 3 bases from V and 1 base from J, leaving 9 bases between. The V gene's germline CDR1 is SGHVS and CDR2 FQNEAQ. CDR3 sequence (DNA): TGTGCCAGCAGCTTCCGTAGACTGAACACCGGGGAGCTGTTTTTT. Protein: CASSFRRLNTGELFF. The full variable domain, rest sourced from reference TRBV7-8 and TRBJ2-2, is GAGVSQSPRYKVAKRGQDVALRCDPISGHVSLFWYQQALGQGPEFLTYFQNEAQLDKSGLPSDRFFAERPEGSVSTLKIQRTQQEDSAVYLCASSFRRLNTGELFFGEGSRLTVL.

CDR3 protein: CSVEGTGRTYNEQFF. The CDR3 DNA sequence: TGCAGCGTTGAAGGGACAGGGAGAACCTACAATGAGCAGTTCTTC. The chain recombines TRBV29-1 with TRBJ2-1, with 8 bases identical to TRBD1. The CDR3 covers 15 residues. Germline V gives CDR1 SQVTM, CDR2 ANQGSEA. The ends lost 1 base at V and 2 bases at J; junction bases unmatched: 4.

V and J are TRBV27 and TRBJ1-6, with a tentative D call TRBD1 (5 bases). The CDR3 spans 15 residues. Germline V gene lookup returns CDR1 MNHEY and CDR2 SMNVEV (reference sequence). V was shortened by 3 bases and J by 4 bases, with 10 bases between the two germline ends. This CDR3 is CASSFAGSYNSPLHF. In DNA form, the CDR3 reads TGTGCCAGCAGTTTCGCAGGGTCGTATAATTCACCCCTCCACTTT.

This rearrangement joins TRBV5-4 to TRBJ2-2; 7 positions match TRBD1. CDR1 SGHNT and CDR2 YYREEE come from the germline V gene (reference sequence). CDR3 length equals 14 residues. Trimming removed 4 bases from V and 7 bases from J; junction bases left unmatched: 7. The CDR3 DNA sequence: TGTGCCAGCAGCGAGGGGACAGACATCGGGGAGCTGTTTTTT. Translation gives CASSEGTDIGELFF.

V and J are TRBV4-2 and TRBJ2-7; D may be TRBD1 (5 bases). Trimming stripped 0 bases from V and 7 bases from J, with 16 bases between. Per the germline V gene, CDR1 is LGHNA and CDR2 is YNFKEQ. This CDR3 is 15 amino acids long. The CDR3 region is CASSQERTGSWEQYF. The CDR3 bases are TGTGCCAGCAGCCAAGAGAGAACAGGCTCCTGGGAGCAGTACTTC.

The chain uses TRBV30 and TRBJ1-4; D is unresolved. Germline assignment: CDR1 GTSNPN and CDR2 SVGIG (reference sequence). The length of the CDR3 is 14 residues. The V end lost 5 bases, the J end lost 0 bases, and 10 bases lay between the germline ends. CDR3 in DNA: TGTGCCTGGGGCCGACAAGCAACTAATGAAAAACTGTTTTTT. Encoded protein: CAWGRQATNEKLFF. The full variable domain, in which reference TRBV30 and TRBJ1-4 provide the parts outside the CDR3, is SQTIHQWPATLVQPVGSPLSLECTVEGTSNPNLYWYRQAAGRGLQLLFYSVGIGQISSEVPQNLSASRPQDRQFILSSKKLLLSDSGFYLCAWGRQATNEKLFFGSGTQLSVL.

CDR3 nucleotides: TGTGCCAGCACCGGGCGGGGTAGCCTCCACTTT. This encodes CASTGRGSLHF. The chain has TRBV3-1 (or the pseudogene TRBV3-2) and TRBJ1-6; D remains ambiguous. The germline V gene encodes CDR1 LGHDT and CDR2 YNNKEL (reference sequence). Trimming removed 7 bases from V and 15 bases from J, with 13 bases in between. This CDR3 contains 11 residues.

The chain recombines TRBV4-1 with TRBJ2-7, with D perhaps matching TRBD1 (6 bases). CDR3 length: 16 residues. Deletions cut 0 bases from V and 2 bases from J, with 14 bases between. The germline gives CDR1 MGHRA, CDR2 YSYEKL. CDR3 DNA sequence: TGCGCCAGCAGCCAAGAAGACGAGGGGGTAACCTACGAGCAGTACTTC. Protein: CASSQEDEGVTYEQYF.

On this clone: The same CDR3 can be traced to other DNA sequences in this sample. The chain is built from TRBV29-1 and TRBJ1-2, with a weak D call TRBD1 (6 bases). V was shortened by 6 bases and J by 4 bases, with 9 bases between the two germline ends. This CDR3 is built from 11 residues. CDR1 is SQVTM, CDR2 ANQGSEA, per germline. As DNA, the CDR3 is TGCAGCGTGGAACAGGGCTATGGCTACACCTTC. This codes for CSVEQGYGYTF. The full variable domain, its missing parts supplied by reference TRBV29-1 and TRBJ1-2, is SAVISQKPSRDICQRGTSLTIQCQVDSQVTMMFWYRQQPGQSLTLIATANQGSEATYESGFVIDKFPISRPNLTFSTLTVSNMSPEDSSIYLCSVEQGYGYTFGSGTRLTVV.

The chain joins TRBV7-2 to TRBJ2-1, with a tentative D call TRBD1 (5 bases). CDR1 SGHTA and CDR2 FQGNSA come from the germline V gene. V lost 5 bases, J lost 0 bases, and 11 bases lay in between. The CDR3 covers 15 residues. The CDR3 DNA follows: TGTGCCAGCAGCCCTCAGGGATACTCCTACAATGAGCAGTTCTTC. It yields the protein CASSPQGYSYNEQFF.

This clone was counted only a few times. This rearrangement joins TRBV2 to TRBJ2-2; D might be TRBD2 (5 bases). CDR1 is SNHLY and CDR2 is FYNNEI in the germline V gene. Trimming left V 2 bases short and J 4 bases short, with 8 bases between. The CDR3 runs 14 residues. The CDR3 loop is CASSETRVTGELFF. CDR3 bases: TGTGCCAGCAGTGAAACGCGGGTCACCGGGGAGCTGTTTTTT. Variable domain in full (rest from reference TRBV2 and TRBJ2-2): EPEVTQTPSHQVTQMGQEVILRCVPISNHLYFYWYRQILGQKVEFLVSFYNNEISEKSEIFDDQFSVERPDGSNFTLKIRSTKLEDSAMYFCASSETRVTGELFFGEGSRLTVL.

V and J are TRBV28 and TRBJ2-2; 7 bases are shared with TRBD2. Germline V gives CDR1 MDHEN, CDR2 SYDVKM. The CDR3 is made up of 14 amino acids. Unmatched junction bases numbered 8, after V lost 10 bases and J lost 3 bases. CDR3 sequence: CATLAEPDTGELFF. The CDR3 nucleotides are TGTGCCACCCTAGCGGAGCCGGACACCGGGGAGCTGTTTTTT.

Here the CDR3 DNA reads TGTGCCAGCAGCTCCACCTACGAGCAGTACTTC. This codes for CASSSTYEQYF. The J gene is TRBJ2-7, the V gene TRBV5-4; D ambiguous. The CDR3 has 11 residues. CDR1 and CDR2 from the germline V gene are SGHNT and YYREEE (reference sequence). The V end was cut by 3 bases, the J end by 2 bases, with 3 bases between.

About this clone: A read error may produce the germline difference seen at one junction end. The chain has TRBV7-7 and TRBJ1-5; no definite D call. Germline-derived CDR1 and CDR2 are SSHAT and FNYEAQ (reference sequence). This CDR3 has 16 amino acids. The CDR3 region has the DNA TGTGCTAGCAGCTCCAAACCGGGAATGAGCAATCAGCCCCAGCATTTT. Amino acids: CASSSKPGMSNQPQHF.

The V gene is TRBV11-3, the J gene TRBJ2-1; TRBD1 aligns across 8 bases. The CDR3 runs to 12 residues. The germline V gene encodes CDR1 SGHNT and CDR2 YENEEA. V lost 8 bases and J lost 6; bases outside the gene matches: 3. CDR3 protein: CASGRGPNEQFF. The CDR3, as DNA: TGTGCCAGCGGCAGGGGGCCCAATGAGCAGTTCTTC.

The V call is TRBV5-4, the J call TRBJ2-7; 8 nucleotides agree with TRBD1. V lost 3 bases, J lost 5 bases, and 7 bases stayed unmatched. CDR1 and CDR2 (germline): SGHNT, YYREEE (reference sequence). The CDR3 consists of 14 residues. This CDR3 reads CASSSLGQGNEQYF. CDR3 nucleotides: TGTGCCAGCAGCTCCCTAGGACAGGGCAACGAGCAGTACTTC.

The chain couples TRBV25-1 to TRBJ1-1; possible D gene TRBD1, 6 bases. Trimming removed 3 bases at V and 5 bases at J, with 16 bases between. Germline CDR1 MGHDK, CDR2 SYGVNS. This CDR3 is built from 15 residues. CDR3: CASSDTTGPATEAFF. CDR3 nucleotides: TGTGCCAGCAGTGATACGACAGGTCCGGCTACTGAAGCTTTCTTT.

The V and J genes are TRBV4-3 and TRBJ1-5; D ambiguous. Trimming removed 1 base from V and 4 bases from J, with 8 bases in between. This CDR3 spans 14 amino acids. Germline values: CDR1 LGHNA, CDR2 YSLEER. In nucleotides, the CDR3 is TGCGCCAGCAGCCAAGCTTCGGGGAATCAGCCCCAGCATTTT. Translated: CASSQASGNQPQHF.

This clone was seen just once. This CDR3 reads CASSEQGGTEQYF. Written as DNA, the CDR3 is TGCGCCAGCAGTGAACAGGGGGGGACAGAGCAGTACTTC. The rearrangement links TRBV10-2 to TRBJ2-7; TRBD1 might be the D (8 bases). CDR3 length equals 13 residues. V was clipped by 3 bases and J by 7 bases, with 13 bases between them. Germline CDR1 WSHSY, CDR2 SAAADI.

The chain employs TRBV28 and TRBJ1-5, with D possibly TRBD1 on 6 matching bases. Trimming removed 6 bases at V and 1 base at J, with 10 bases between. CDR1 MDHEN and CDR2 SYDVKM come from the germline V gene. This CDR3 comprises 14 residues. CDR3 nucleotide sequence: TGTGCCAGCAGAACAGGGACCAGCAATCAGCCCCAGCATTTT. Its translation is CASRTGTSNQPQHF.

J is TRBJ2-1 and V is TRBV19, with 14 bases that match TRBD2. CDR1 and CDR2 (germline): LNHDA, SQIVND (reference sequence). The CDR3 has 14 amino acids. With V trimmed by 7 bases and J by 6 bases, 2 bases remained unmatched. In DNA, the CDR3 is TGTGCCAGTAAGGGGACTAGCGGGAGCAATGAGCAGTTCTTC. Translation gives CASKGTSGSNEQFF.

With regard to this clone: No DNA is shown, since the ends of the CDR3 on it are uncertain; the CDR3 is the one TCRdb lists. The chain is built from TRBV6-5 and TRBJ2-7; TRBD2 reflects the table's D call only, with no check against the DNA. Including both end residues, the CDR3 is 12 amino acids long. Germline CDR1 MNHEY, CDR2 SVGAGI. CDR3 amino acids: CASSTSTTEQYF.

The rearrangement links TRBV18 to TRBJ2-7; tentatively, D is TRBD2 (5 bases). The CDR3 is 14 residues long. Deletions cut 2 bases from V and 6 bases from J, with 14 bases between. Per the germline V gene, CDR1 is KGHSH and CDR2 is LQKENI. CDR3 sequence (DNA): TGTGCCAGCTCACCAGGTCTGACTAATGGCGAGCAGTACTTC. It translates to CASSPGLTNGEQYF.

The V call is TRBV5-6, the J call TRBJ2-1; D is unresolved. Germline CDR1 reads SGHDT; CDR2 reads YYEEEE. The CDR3 is made up of 14 amino acids. The V gene lost 0 bases and the J gene lost 7 bases, with 11 bases spanning the gap. The CDR3 nucleotides are TGTGCCAGCAGCTTGGGATTCGGAGCTAATGAGCAGTTCTTC. Its translation: CASSLGFGANEQFF. The full variable domain, its missing parts supplied by reference TRBV5-6 and TRBJ2-1, is DAGVTQSPTHLIKTRGQQVTLRCSPKSGHDTVSWYQQALGQGPQFIFQYYEEEERQRGNFPDRFSGHQFPNYSSELNVNALLLGDSALYLCASSLGFGANEQFFGPGTRLTVL.

The chain carries TRBV18 and TRBJ2-2; 7 bases map to TRBD1. CDR1 is KGHSH and CDR2 is LQKENI in the germline V gene. The J segment lost 5 bases and the V segment lost 3 bases, leaving 12 bases of the junction unmatched. The CDR3 is 17 amino acids. In DNA, the CDR3 is TGTGCCAGCTCACCCTCGACAGGGTTAAGATTAACCGGGGAGCTGTTTTTT. As protein: CASSPSTGLRLTGELFF.

This clone was observed at least ten times. V gene TRBV6-5 combines with J gene TRBJ1-1, with D possibly TRBD1 on 6 matching bases. V lost 4 bases, J lost 3 bases, and 12 bases lay in between. The CDR3 totals 14 residues. The V gene's germline CDR1 is MNHEY and CDR2 SVGAGI. The CDR3 here is CASSSAGAYTEAFF. The CDR3 coding sequence is TGTGCCAGCAGTTCGGCAGGGGCCTACACTGAAGCTTTCTTT.

The V and J genes are TRBV9 and TRBJ1-2; 7 nucleotides match TRBD1. Trimming removed 4 bases from V and 5 bases from J; junction bases left unmatched: 17. The CDR3 totals 17 residues. Per the germline V gene, CDR1 is SGDLS and CDR2 is YYNGEE. Here the CDR3 DNA reads TGTGCCAGCAGCCCGACGGGCAACAGGGGTAGCGTATATGGCTACACCTTC. Its protein is CASSPTGNRGSVYGYTF.